This entry features one TCR beta chain sequence. The antigen remains undetermined. The sample is drawn from a study of cytomegalovirus exposure and HLA in healthy donors. Overall study results and limits: Analyses of presence/absence relied on an assumption of roughly uniform sequencing depth across donors. Rarity characterized most TCR sequences, yet some public TCRs appeared in many donors. Data from an earlier analysis indicated that most TCR beta V segments were productive either about 90% or about 30% of the time. The authors considered a cluster of highly shared sequence variants likely to be a sequencing artifact.

13 Jbeta primers and 60 Vbeta primers were used for the PCR. TCRdb keeps only in-frame clones here, not all; method: immunoSEQ multiplex PCR. The table records over 75,000 clones, approximately 88% of them present only once. This CDR3 contains 15 residues. Losses at the gene ends were 5 bases for V and 5 bases for J; bases not matched to a gene: 8. The germline gives CDR1 SNHLY, CDR2 FYNNEI. This chain uses TRBV2 with TRBJ1-4, with TRBD1 identical over 7 bases. The specimen was PBMCs. The TCR was taken from a woman aged 45-59 years in good health and CMV-seronegative. In DNA, the CDR3 is TGTGCCAGCAGTCCCCTTCAGGGGGTGAATGAAAAACTGTTTTTT. It specifies CASSPLQGVNEKLFF. Combining the CDR3 with reference TRBV2 and TRBJ1-4 gives the whole variable domain EPEVTQTPSHQVTQMGQEVILRCVPISNHLYFYWYRQILGQKVEFLVSFYNNEISEKSEIFDDQFSVERPDGSNFTLKIRSTKLEDSAMYFCASSPLQGVNEKLFFGSGTQLSVL.